This TCR beta chain stems from a study of control samples from healthy donors and cancer patients. This CDR3 spans 14 amino acids. The germline V and J ends were trimmed by 3 bases and 6 bases, with 14 bases remaining between them. Germline assignment: CDR1 SEHNR and CDR2 FQNEAQ (reference sequence). TCRdb keeps only in-frame clones here, not all; method: immunoSEQ multiplex PCR. This table holds around 90,000 clones, approximately 81% found once. Source material: blood. The sequence was obtained from a woman in her thirties or forties in good health. This sequence joins TRBV7-9 and TRBJ1-2, with unresolved D. The CDR3 bases are TGTGCCAGCAGCTTTTACCCCGGGCCGCATGGCTACACCTTC. It codes for CASSFYPGPHGYTF.